The 8 T cell receptor beta chains below were found in one sample sequenced in a study of identical twins (dated by TCRdb to 2015 to 2016). The receptor library was made with 5' RACE. TCRdb names Illumina HiSeq 2000 as the instrument used. Clones were called with MiXCR by TCRdb after fastp trimmed the public reads at Q25, and only in-frame beta chains were retained. Rows with a matching CDR3 protein are joined into one entry that keeps the most common DNA and genes. The sample table holds hundreds of thousands of distinct CDR3 sequences, of which around a sixth were seen once. In total, the top ten clones hold roughly 14% of the sample. These data were also filed under a second study, of T cells expressing NK-cell markers.

The sample consisted of PBMCs. These receptors were obtained from a woman aged 18-29 years in good health.

The sample holds many counts of this clonotype. The rearrangement joins TRBV5-5 to TRBJ1-1, with TRBD1 matching over 7 bases. V was clipped by 3 bases and J by 0 bases; unmatched bases: 2. This CDR3 contains 14 residues. Germline values: CDR1 SGHKS, CDR2 YYEKEE (reference sequence). The CDR3 DNA is TGTGCCAGCAGCTGGGACAGAGTGAACACTGAAGCTTTCTTT. Amino acids: CASSWDRVNTEAFF.

This clonotype came up a few times. The chain carries TRBV9 and TRBJ2-3, with 14 bases fitting TRBD2. The CDR3 totals 18 residues. After removal of 5 bases from V and 0 bases from J, the junction contained 8 bases not matched to a gene. Germline values: CDR1 SGDLS, CDR2 YYNGEE. The CDR3 DNA is TGTGCCAGCAGTGGACCGACTAGCGGGAGGGACAGCACAGATACGCAGTATTTT. It yields the protein CASSGPTSGRDSTDTQYF.

The chain is built from TRBV7-2 and TRBJ1-6; D is ambiguous. V gave up 5 bases and J gave up 4 bases, with 6 bases separating them. This CDR3 contains 13 residues. The germline V gene encodes CDR1 SGHTA and CDR2 FQGNSA. CDR3 sequence (DNA): TGTGCCAGCAGCCGGGGTTATAATTCACCCCTCCACTTT. Translation: CASSRGYNSPLHF.

This clonotype turned up a few times. The chain joins TRBV4-2 to TRBJ2-7; D perhaps matches TRBD1 (5 bases). The germline CDR1 and CDR2 sequences are LGHNA and YNFKEQ. The V end lost 1 base, the J end lost 6 bases, and 13 bases lay between the germline ends. The length of the CDR3 is 14 residues. Here the CDR3 DNA reads TGTGCCAGCAGCCAAGTAGGCCAGGGCGGCGAGCAGTACTTC. Its protein is CASSQVGQGGEQYF.

The table lists this clonotype with a few counts. The rearrangement links TRBV4-1 to TRBJ2-3; 10 bases map to TRBD2. Unmatched junction bases numbered 6, after V lost 0 bases and J lost 3 bases. The CDR3 length is 17 residues. Germline CDR1 is MGHRA and CDR2 is YSYEKL. CDR3 sequence reads: CASSQDPVAGGTDTQYF. The CDR3 region has the DNA TGCGCCAGCAGCCAAGATCCGGTAGCGGGAGGAACAGATACGCAGTATTTT.

The rearrangement links TRBV5-5 to TRBJ2-2; D is possibly TRBD1 (6 bases). CDR1 is SGHKS and CDR2 is YYEKEE in the germline V gene (reference sequence). The CDR3 has 14 residues. With 4 bases removed from V and 4 bases from J, the gap between germline ends came to 11 bases. This chain's CDR3 is CASSDSRGTGELFF. CDR3 DNA sequence: TGTGCCAGCAGCGATTCCAGGGGCACCGGGGAGCTGTTTTTT.

The V call is TRBV7-8, the J call TRBJ2-3; 14 bases map to TRBD2. Trimming removed 5 bases from V and 6 bases from J; junction bases left unmatched: 7. Germline loops: CDR1 SGHVS, CDR2 FQNEAQ. The CDR3 has 16 residues. The CDR3 DNA sequence: TGTGCCAGCAGCGGGACTAGCGGGGGCTACGCCGATACGCAGTATTTT. Translated, it gives CASSGTSGGYADTQYF. The full variable domain, its missing parts supplied by reference TRBV7-8 and TRBJ2-3, is GAGVSQSPRYKVAKRGQDVALRCDPISGHVSLFWYQQALGQGPEFLTYFQNEAQLDKSGLPSDRFFAERPEGSVSTLKIQRTQQEDSAVYLCASSGTSGGYADTQYFGPGTRLTVL.

The chain recombines TRBV29-1 with TRBJ2-3; D is unclear. This CDR3 has 16 amino acids. The V end lost 0 bases, the J end lost 1 base, and 14 bases lay between the germline ends. Germline values: CDR1 SQVTM, CDR2 ANQGSEA. The DNA of the CDR3 is TGCAGCGTTGAAGAGAACCACCAAAAAGGCACAGATACGCAGTATTTT. Protein sequence: CSVEENHQKGTDTQYF.